This record looks at one TCR beta chain sequence and its context. Which antigen it targets is not known. The record has no base qualities; no much larger clone is one base away. This entry is derived from a study of blood T cell repertoires in COVID-19 (dated by TCRdb to the early 2020s). About the investigation overall: Collaborator samples came from the United States, Italy and Spain and covered acute and convalescent phases of COVID-19. The material from the prospective study consisted of cDNA or gDNA derived from T cells, B-cell-depleted T cells, or PBMCs. Subjects who had been exposed to COVID-19, were actively infected with it, or had recovered from it provided the deeply sampled blood TCRbeta repertoires that made up the dataset. The repertoires were made available in a free public database intended to serve as a resource for research on the immune response to SARS-CoV-2. Samples came from the ongoing ImmuneRACE study (first 160 participants) plus 1,254 subjects from 6 global collaborators. A de-identified subject ID, COVID-19 status, age in years and sex were almost always included in the sample metadata. HLA class I and class II types, where available, came from metadata supplied by the sample provider rather than from assay-based typing.

V is clipped by 4 bases and J by 2 bases, and the sequence between their germline boundaries is 8 bases long. CDR1 and CDR2 (MGHRA, YSYEKL) derive from the germline V gene. The CDR3 starts with the cysteine, ends with the phenylalanine, and has 13 residues. The DNA shown is the 39-base CDR3, in frame from base 1. Results the study describes overall, beyond this receptor: How much clinical and demographic metadata was included differed by source and by participant, and the metadata was provided uncurated.

Each collaborating institution followed its own protocols to collect whole blood in K2EDTA tubes. Collaborator samples were shipped for TCRbeta analysis as frozen whole blood, isolated PBMCs, or DNA extracted from either sample type. TCRbeta CDR3 regions were amplified from genomic DNA using the immunoSEQ Assay, a bias-controlled multiplex PCR. The authors processed their data as follows. Within the assay, amplification of reference gene primers was used to estimate how many nucleated cells each sample contained. To quantify the absolute abundance of each unique TCRbeta CDR3 rearrangement, sequence reads were collapsed and filtered. For each sample, productive Simpson clonality was calculated as the square root of Simpson's diversity index over productive rearrangements. In TCRdb, the immuneACCESS table is reduced to in-frame sequences with V and J assigned. These tables do not hold every clone; where another copy was compared, an unresolved V gene accounts for under half, and the others remain unexplained. That table furnishes V, J and clone size, whereas the DNA furnished D and trimming. In this sample the table shows some 150,000 clones, more than 70% of which occur a single time. 5% of the sample lies in the top ten.

The sequence is built from TRBV4-1 and TRBJ2-5; too little of a D gene remains to name it. This sequence was found in a woman in her forties or fifties with acute or convalescent COVID-19. The sample was peripheral blood. The CDR3 sequence is CASSLGLQETQYF. The nucleotide sequence reads as follows: TGCGCCAGCAGCCTGGGCCTACAAGAGACCCAGTACTTC.